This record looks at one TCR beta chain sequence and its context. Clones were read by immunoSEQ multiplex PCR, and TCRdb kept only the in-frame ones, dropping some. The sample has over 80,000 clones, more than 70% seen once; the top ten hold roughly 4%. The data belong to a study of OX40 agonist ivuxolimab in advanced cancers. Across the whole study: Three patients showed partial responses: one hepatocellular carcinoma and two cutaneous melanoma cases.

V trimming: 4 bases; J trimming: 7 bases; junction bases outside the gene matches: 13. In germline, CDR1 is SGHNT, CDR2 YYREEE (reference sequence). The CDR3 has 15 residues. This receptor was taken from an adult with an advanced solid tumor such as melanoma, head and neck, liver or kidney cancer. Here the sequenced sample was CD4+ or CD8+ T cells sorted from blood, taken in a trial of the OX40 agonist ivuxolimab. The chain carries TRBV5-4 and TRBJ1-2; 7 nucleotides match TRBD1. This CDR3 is CASSLTRDSPLGYTF. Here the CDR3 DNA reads TGTGCCAGCAGCCTAACCCGGGACAGCCCTCTTGGCTACACCTTC.